The sequence of this T cell receptor (beta chain) was determined in a study of T cells in Graves' hyperthyroidism and ophthalmopathy. As regards this clonotype: A much bigger clone sits one base away, suggesting this may be a read error.

RNA transcripts served as the template for amplifying TCR beta CDR3 regions. HTBI primers were employed in a first-round RT-PCR of the TCR CDR3. TCRdb reanalysed the multiplex PCR reads using MiXCR and keeps one entry per CDR3 protein. The data show 550,000 to 600,000 distinct CDR3 sequences, with approximately 15% seen just once and approximately 6.4% held by the top ten. This clonotype was sampled from a woman in her late teens or twenties with Graves' ophthalmopathy. The sample comprised blood.

The CDR3 DNA follows: TGTGCCAGCAGCTTTGGGGAGGGGGCAGGGAGCTCCTATAATTCACCCCTCCACTTT. Amino acids: CASSFGEGAGSSYNSPLHF. The chain carries TRBV7-3 and TRBJ1-6; 7 nucleotides match TRBD1. J gave up 0 bases and V 3 bases, and 11 bases lay outside the gene matches. CDR3 length: 19 amino acids. Germline V gene data show CDR1 as SGHTA and CDR2 as FQGTGA.